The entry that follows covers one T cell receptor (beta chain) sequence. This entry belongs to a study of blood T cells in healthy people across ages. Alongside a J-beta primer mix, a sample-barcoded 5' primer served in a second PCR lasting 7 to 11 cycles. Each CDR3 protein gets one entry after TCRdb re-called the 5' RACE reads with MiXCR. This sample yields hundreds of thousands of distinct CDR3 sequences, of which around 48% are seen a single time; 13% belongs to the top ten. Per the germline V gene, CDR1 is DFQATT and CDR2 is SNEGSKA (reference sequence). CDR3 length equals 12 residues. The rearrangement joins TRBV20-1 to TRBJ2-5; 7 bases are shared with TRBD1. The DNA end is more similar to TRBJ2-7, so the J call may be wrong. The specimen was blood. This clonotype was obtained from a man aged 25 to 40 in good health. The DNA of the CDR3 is TGCAGTGCAGCCGGGACAGTTTTCGAGCAGTACTTC. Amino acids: CSAAGTVFEQYF.